This TCR beta chain came from a study of early T cells in non-severe SARS-CoV-2 infection (dated by TCRdb to about 2021). About the investigation overall: Because TCR sequencing was done on bulk RNA from unsorted whole blood, the alpha and beta chains could not be paired. Study-wide conclusions, independent of this receptor: Matching against VDJdb was skewed toward anti-spike CD8 responses, likely underestimated virus-specific expansions, and missed private and CD4 specificities.

This clonotype was observed many times. Its antigen remains undetermined. No base quality values were provided; no much bigger clone lies one nucleotide off. This was a case-control study nested in a cohort of healthcare workers in London, UK, who had nasopharyngeal swab PCR tests and blood samples taken every week. Healthcare workers were enrolled in the week of the UK lockdown, from 23 to 31 March 2020, and were followed every week for up to roughly 16 weeks. Receptor libraries were prepared by 5' RACE. TCRdb lists the instrument as NextSeq 500. To correct for sequencing error and PCR bias, the TCR library protocol tagged individual cDNA molecules with unique molecular identifiers. TCR alpha and beta chains were both sequenced, and the abundances of alpha and beta sequences in each sample were closely correlated with each other. On the study's bioinformatics: Decombinator V4 was used to annotate TCR sequences for V gene, J gene and CDR3. TCRs were defined as expanded if a significant change between any two time points was detected under a Poisson model with p below 0.0001. Abundances of TCRs were expressed as counts per million after normalisation to the total number of TCRs sequenced in each sample. TRAV1-2 paired with TRAJ12, TRAJ20 or TRAJ33 defined MAIT TCRs, while TRAV10 paired with TRAJ18 defined iNKT TCRs. VDJdb, accessed 1 November 2021, was searched for CMV, EBV and SARS-CoV-2 annotated TCRs, with TCRs annotated for multiple antigens excluded. TCRdb reprocessed the public reads (quality trimming at Q25 with fastp, clone calling with MiXCR) and kept in-frame beta chains. CDR3 protein sequences are deduplicated, and each keeps its most common genes and DNA. For this entry, the V and J calls and clone size follow TCRdb and not the study's own pipeline. The sample profile shows around 84,000 distinct CDR3 sequences; about 12% of them were found once. The top ten clones comprise over 2.5% of the sample.

CDR1 and CDR2, looked up from the germline V gene (reference sequence), are GTSNPN and SVGIG. Trimming removed 5 bases from V and 2 bases from J, leaving 16 bases between the germline ends. From cysteine to phenylalanine, the CDR3 is 14 amino acids long. The only DNA kept is the CDR3, 42 bases in frame from the first base. This clonotype was sampled from an adult who was a healthcare worker with PCR-confirmed SARS-CoV-2 infection or an uninfected control (not recorded which). Sequenced: whole blood. The receptor chain draws on TRBV30 and TRBJ2-7, and possibly TRBD2, on 6 matching bases. The DNA is TGTGCCTGGGAGGTAGGGCGGGGTCCCTACGAGCAGTACTTC. This is translated as CAWEVGRGPYEQYF.